This T cell receptor beta chain was sequenced in a study of CD8 T cells in ankylosing spondylitis. Whole-study findings and limits: There was a TCR beta motif, made of eight highly homologous variants, that appeared characteristic of ankylosing spondylitis blood. Reportedly, matched ankylosing spondylitis synovial fluid was significantly enriched for disease-linked clones.

TCRdb used MiXCR to reprocess the 5' RACE reads, holding one entry per CDR3 protein. Of hundreds of thousands of distinct CDR3 sequences in the sample, 18% were seen once. A remark on this clonotype: What it binds is unknown.

Sequencing was carried out using blood, either unsorted or a sorted T cell fraction (not recorded which). This sequence was found in a male donor with ankylosing spondylitis.

CDR3 bases: TGTGCCACCTTTCTAGCGGATCCCTACAATGAGCAGTTCTTC. The encoded protein is CATFLADPYNEQFF. V usage is TRBV6-2 or TRBV6-3 and J usage is TRBJ2-1; 7 bases match TRBD2. J was trimmed by 2 bases and V by 10 bases; bases with no gene match: 8. CDR3 length equals 14 residues. Germline CDR1 reads MNHEY; CDR2 reads SVGEGT.